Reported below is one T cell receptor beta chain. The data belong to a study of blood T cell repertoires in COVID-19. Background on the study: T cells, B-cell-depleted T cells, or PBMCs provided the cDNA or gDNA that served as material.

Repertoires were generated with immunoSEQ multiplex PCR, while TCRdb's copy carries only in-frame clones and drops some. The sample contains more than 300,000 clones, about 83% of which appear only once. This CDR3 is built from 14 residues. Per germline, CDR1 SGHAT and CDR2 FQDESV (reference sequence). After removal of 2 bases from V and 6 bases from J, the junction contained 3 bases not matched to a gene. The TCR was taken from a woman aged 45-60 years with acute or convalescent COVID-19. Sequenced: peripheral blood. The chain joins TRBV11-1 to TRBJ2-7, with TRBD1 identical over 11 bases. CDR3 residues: CASSLLGTGGEQYF. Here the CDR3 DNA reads TGTGCCAGCAGCTTACTAGGGACAGGGGGCGAGCAGTACTTC.